The clone carrying this T cell receptor beta chain was detected once. The data belong to a study of CD8+ T cells in alopecia areata. Following RNA extraction, reverse transcription yielded cDNA that acted as the sequencing template. Here immunoSEQ multiplex PCR was the method, and the copy in TCRdb shows in-frame clones only, minus some. The sample carries about 180,000 clones, 59% recorded once. Germline V gene lookup returns CDR1 MNHEY and CDR2 SMNVEV (reference sequence). V dropped 4 bases and J dropped 3; count of bases not matched to a gene: 15. The CDR3 spans 17 residues. Collection of lesional scalp punch biopsies and peripheral blood was performed in alopecia areata patients.

The chain joins TRBV27 to TRBJ2-7; 7 nucleotides line up with TRBD2. Material: CD4+ T cells sorted from blood, obtained at week 0. This receptor was identified in a human donor with alopecia areata. The CDR3 DNA follows: TGTGCCAGCAGTTCTTACCTCAGGGAGGGTAAGGGCTACGAGCAGTACTTC. It translates to CASSSYLREGKGYEQYF.